This TCR beta chain was retrieved from a study of blood T cell repertoires in COVID-19. Study context: Samples taken during acute and convalescent COVID-19 were collected in the United States, Italy and Spain.

Authors' processing steps: By means of reference gene primer amplification, nucleated cell counts were estimated. This table comes from immunoSEQ multiplex PCR, and its TCRdb copy is limited to in-frame clones, with some not included. Clone size and the V and J calls come from that table; the DNA yielded D and trimming. This table has roughly 370,000 clones, approximately 87% appearing once. Germline CDR1 SGHRS, CDR2 YFSETQ. The CDR3 is 16 amino acids. With 4 bases removed from V and 1 base from J, the gap between germline ends came to 15 bases. Individuals aged roughly 18 to 95 years were recruited from fewer than 30 US areas. All recovered Cohort 3 donors got two negative PCRs, got clearance, or saw symptom resolution.

The sequence derives from a woman in her fifties or sixties who had recovered from COVID-19. The chain uses TRBV5-1 and TRBJ1-5, with D perhaps matching TRBD1 (6 bases). Sequences were obtained from PBMCs or T cells enriched from blood (not recorded which). The CDR3 nucleotides read TGCGCCAGCAGCCAAGGAGGGGGGGACAGCAATCAGCCCCAGCATTTT. Translation: CASSQGGGDSNQPQHF.